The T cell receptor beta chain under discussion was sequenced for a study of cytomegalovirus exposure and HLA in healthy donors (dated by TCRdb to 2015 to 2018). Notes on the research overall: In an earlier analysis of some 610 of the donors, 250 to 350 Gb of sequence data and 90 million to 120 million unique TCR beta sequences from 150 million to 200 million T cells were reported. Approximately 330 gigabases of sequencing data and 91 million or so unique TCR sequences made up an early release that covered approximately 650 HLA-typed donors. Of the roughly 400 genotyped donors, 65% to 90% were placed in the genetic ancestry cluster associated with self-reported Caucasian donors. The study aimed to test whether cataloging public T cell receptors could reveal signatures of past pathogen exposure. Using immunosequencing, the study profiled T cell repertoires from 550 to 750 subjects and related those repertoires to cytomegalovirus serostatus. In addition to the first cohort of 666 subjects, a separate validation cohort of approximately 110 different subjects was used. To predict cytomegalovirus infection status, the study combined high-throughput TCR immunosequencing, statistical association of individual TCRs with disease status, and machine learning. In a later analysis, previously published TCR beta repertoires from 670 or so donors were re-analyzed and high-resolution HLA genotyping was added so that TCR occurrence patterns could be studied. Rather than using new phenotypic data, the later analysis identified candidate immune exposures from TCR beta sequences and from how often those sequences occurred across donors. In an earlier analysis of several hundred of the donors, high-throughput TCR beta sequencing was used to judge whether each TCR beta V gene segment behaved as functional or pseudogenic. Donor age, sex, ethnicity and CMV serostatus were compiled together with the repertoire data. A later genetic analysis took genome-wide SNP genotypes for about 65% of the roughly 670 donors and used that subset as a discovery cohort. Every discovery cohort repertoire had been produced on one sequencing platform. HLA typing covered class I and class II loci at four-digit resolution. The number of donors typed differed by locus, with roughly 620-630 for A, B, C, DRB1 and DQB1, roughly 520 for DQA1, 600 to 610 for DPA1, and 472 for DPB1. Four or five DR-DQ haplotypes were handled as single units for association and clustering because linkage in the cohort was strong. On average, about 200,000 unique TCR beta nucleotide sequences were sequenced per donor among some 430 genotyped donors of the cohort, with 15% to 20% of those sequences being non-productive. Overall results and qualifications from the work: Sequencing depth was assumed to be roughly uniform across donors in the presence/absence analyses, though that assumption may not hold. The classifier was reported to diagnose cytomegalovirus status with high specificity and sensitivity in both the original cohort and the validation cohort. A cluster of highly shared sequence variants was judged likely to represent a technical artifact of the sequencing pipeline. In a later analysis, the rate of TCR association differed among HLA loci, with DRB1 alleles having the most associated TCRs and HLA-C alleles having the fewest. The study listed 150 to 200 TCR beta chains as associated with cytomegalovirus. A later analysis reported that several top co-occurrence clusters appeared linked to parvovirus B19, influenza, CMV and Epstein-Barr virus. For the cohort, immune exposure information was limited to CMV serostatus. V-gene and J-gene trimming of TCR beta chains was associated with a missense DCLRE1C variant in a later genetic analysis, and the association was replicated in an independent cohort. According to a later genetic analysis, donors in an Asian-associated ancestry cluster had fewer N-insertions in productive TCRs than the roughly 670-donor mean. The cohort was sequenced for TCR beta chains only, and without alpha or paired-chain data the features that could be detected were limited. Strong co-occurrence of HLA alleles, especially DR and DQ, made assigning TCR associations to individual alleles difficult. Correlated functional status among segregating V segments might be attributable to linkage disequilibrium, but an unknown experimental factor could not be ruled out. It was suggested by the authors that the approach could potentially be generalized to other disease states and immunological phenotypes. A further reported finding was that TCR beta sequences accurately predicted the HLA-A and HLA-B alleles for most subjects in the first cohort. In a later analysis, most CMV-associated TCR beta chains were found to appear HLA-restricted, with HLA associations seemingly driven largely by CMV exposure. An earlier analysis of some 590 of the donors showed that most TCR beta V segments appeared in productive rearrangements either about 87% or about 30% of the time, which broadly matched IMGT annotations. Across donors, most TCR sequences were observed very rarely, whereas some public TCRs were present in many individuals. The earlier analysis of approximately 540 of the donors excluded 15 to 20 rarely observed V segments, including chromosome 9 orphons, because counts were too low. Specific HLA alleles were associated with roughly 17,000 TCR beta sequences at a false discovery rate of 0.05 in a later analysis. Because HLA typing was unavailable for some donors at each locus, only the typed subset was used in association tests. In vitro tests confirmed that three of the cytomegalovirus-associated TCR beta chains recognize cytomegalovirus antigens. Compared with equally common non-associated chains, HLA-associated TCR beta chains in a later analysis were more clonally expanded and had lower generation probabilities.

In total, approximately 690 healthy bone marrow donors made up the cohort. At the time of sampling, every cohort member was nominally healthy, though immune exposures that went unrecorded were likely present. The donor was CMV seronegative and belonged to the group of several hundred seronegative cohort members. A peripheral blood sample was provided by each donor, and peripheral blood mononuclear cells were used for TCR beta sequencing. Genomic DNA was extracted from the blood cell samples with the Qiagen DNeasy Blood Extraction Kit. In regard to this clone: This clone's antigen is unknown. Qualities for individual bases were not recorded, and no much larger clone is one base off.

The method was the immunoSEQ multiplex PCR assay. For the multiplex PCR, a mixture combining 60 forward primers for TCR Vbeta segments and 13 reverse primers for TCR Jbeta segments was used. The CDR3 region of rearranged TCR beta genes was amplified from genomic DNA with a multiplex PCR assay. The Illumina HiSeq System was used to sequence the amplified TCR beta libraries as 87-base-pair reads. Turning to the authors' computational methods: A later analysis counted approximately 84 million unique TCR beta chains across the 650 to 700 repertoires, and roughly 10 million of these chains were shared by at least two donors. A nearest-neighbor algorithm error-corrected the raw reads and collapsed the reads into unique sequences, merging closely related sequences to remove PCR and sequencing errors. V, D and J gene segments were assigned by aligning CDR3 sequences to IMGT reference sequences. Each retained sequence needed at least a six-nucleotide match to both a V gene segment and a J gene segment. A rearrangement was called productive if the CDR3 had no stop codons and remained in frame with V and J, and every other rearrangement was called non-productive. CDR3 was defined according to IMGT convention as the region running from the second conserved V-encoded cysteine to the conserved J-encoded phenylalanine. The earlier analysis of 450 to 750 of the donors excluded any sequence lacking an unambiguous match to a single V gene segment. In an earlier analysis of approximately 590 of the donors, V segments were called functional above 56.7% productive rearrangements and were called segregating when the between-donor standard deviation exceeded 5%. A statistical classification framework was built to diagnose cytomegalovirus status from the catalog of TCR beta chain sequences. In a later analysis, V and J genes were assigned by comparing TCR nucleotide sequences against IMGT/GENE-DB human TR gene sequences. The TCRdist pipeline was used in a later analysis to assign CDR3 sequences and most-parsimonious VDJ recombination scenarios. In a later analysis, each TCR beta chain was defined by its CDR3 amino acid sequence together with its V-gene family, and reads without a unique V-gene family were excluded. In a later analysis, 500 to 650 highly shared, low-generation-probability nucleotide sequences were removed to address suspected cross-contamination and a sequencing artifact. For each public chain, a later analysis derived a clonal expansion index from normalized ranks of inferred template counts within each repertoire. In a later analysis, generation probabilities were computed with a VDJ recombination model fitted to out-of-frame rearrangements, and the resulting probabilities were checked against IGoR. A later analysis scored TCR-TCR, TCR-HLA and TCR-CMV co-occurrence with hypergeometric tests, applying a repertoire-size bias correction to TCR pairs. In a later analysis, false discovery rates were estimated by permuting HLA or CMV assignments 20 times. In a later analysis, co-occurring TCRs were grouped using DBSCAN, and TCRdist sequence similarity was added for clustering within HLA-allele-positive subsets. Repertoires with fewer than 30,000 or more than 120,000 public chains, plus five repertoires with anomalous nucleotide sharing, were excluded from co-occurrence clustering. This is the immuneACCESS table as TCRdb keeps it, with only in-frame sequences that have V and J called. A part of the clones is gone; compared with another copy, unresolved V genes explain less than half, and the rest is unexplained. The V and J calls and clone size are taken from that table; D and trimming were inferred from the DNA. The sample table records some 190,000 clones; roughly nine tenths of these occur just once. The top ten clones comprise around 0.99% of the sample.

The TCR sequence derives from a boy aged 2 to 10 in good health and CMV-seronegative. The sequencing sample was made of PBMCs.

The bases are TGTGCCAGCGTGTACACGACAGATACGCAGTATTTT. It translates as CASVYTTDTQYF. The chain joins TRBV9 to TRBJ2-3, with the D gene too uncertain to name. Taken from the germline V gene, the CDR1 and CDR2 loops are SGDLS and YYNGEE. The CDR3 starts with the cysteine, ends with the phenylalanine, and has 12 residues. Here the CDR3 DNA is all that survives: 36 bases in frame from base 1. V is clipped by 7 bases and J by 3 bases, and the sequence between their germline boundaries is 9 bases long.